Below, 6 T cell receptor beta chains from the same sample are listed, as sequenced in a study of beta chain features in type 1 diabetes (dated by TCRdb to 2016 to 2019). Library preparation employed the immunoSEQ multiplex PCR assay. The High Capacity cDNA Reverse Transcription Kit was used to reverse transcribe all of the isolated RNA, meaning that expressed TCRB transcripts were what got sequenced. In TCRdb, the immuneACCESS table is reduced to in-frame sequences with V and J assigned. These tables do not hold every clone; where another copy was compared, an unresolved V gene accounts for under half, and the others remain unexplained. The sample includes around 250,000 clones, with less than 35% observed a single time. The top ten clones comprise around 4% of the sample. The sequencing input was central memory CD4+ T cells from blood. The receptors come from a young man in good health.

V and J are TRBV20-1 and TRBJ2-1; D is perhaps TRBD2 (6 bases). CDR3 length: 10 amino acids. Trimming cost V 3 bases and J 10 bases, with 7 bases left between them. The germline gives CDR1 DFQATT, CDR2 SNEGSKA (reference sequence). The CDR3 spells CSASAGEQFF. The CDR3 nucleotides are TGCAGTGCTAGTGCGGGAGAGCAGTTCTTC.

This clone was counted between two and nine times. This chain uses TRBV5-6 with TRBJ2-1; D may be TRBD1 or TRBD2 (5 bases each). V lost 0 bases and J 6 bases, leaving 13 bases between the germline ends. Germline V gives CDR1 SGHDT, CDR2 YYEEEE. This CDR3 region has 15 residues. CDR3 amino acids: CASSLDWAGGNEQFF. DNA of the CDR3: TGTGCCAGCAGCTTGGATTGGGCTGGGGGCAATGAGCAGTTCTTC.

J is TRBJ1-3 and V is TRBV29-1; D unclear. Germline-derived CDR1 and CDR2 are SQVTM and ANQGSEA. Trimming removed 3 bases at V and 3 bases at J, with 6 bases between. The CDR3 covers 12 residues. The CDR3 reads CSVDEGGNTIYF. The DNA of the CDR3 is TGCAGCGTTGATGAGGGTGGAAACACCATATATTTT.

CDR3: CSVEAMSGATDTEAFF. The CDR3 DNA is TGCAGCGTTGAAGCGATGTCTGGCGCTACCGACACTGAAGCTTTCTTT. This chain connects TRBV29-1 to TRBJ1-1; no definite D call. V lost 1 base and J lost 3, with 18 bases in between. Germline V gene lookup returns CDR1 SQVTM and CDR2 ANQGSEA. The CDR3 totals 16 residues.

This chain connects TRBV27 to TRBJ2-7; 8 bases fit TRBD1. The CDR3 contains 13 residues. V dropped 6 bases and J dropped 6; count of bases not matched to a gene: 7. Germline CDR1 is MNHEY and CDR2 is SMNVEV (reference sequence). CDR3 loop: CASSLTGVREQYF. CDR3 in DNA: TGTGCCAGCAGCCTGACAGGGGTTCGCGAGCAGTACTTC.

This chain joins TRBV10-3 and TRBJ2-1; a possible D gene is TRBD2 (5 bases). Trimming removed 6 bases at V and 0 bases at J, with 15 bases between. Looked up from germline, CDR1 is ENHRY and CDR2 is SYGVKD. The CDR3 runs to 16 residues. CDR3 protein: CAIRGGGESSYNEQFF. The CDR3 DNA sequence: TGTGCCATCAGGGGCGGAGGCGAGAGCTCCTACAATGAGCAGTTCTTC.